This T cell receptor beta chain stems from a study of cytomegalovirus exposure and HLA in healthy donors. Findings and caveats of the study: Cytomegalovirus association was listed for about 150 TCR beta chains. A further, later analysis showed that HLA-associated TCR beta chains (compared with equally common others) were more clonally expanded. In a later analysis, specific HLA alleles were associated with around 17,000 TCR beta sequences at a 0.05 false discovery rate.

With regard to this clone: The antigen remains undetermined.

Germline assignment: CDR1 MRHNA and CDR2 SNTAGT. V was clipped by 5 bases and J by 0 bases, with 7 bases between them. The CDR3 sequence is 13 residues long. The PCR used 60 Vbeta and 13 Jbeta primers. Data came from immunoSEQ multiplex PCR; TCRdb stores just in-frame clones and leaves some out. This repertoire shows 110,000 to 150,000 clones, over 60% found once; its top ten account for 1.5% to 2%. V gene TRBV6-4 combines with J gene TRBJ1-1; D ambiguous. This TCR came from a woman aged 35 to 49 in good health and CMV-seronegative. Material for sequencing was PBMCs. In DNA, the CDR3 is TGTGCCAGCAGTCCGCAGTTGAACACTGAAGCTTTCTTT. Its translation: CASSPQLNTEAFF.